Presented here are 26 T cell receptor beta chains from one specimen sequenced in a study of cytomegalovirus exposure and HLA in healthy donors. The primer mix had 60 Vbeta and 13 Jbeta primers. Here immunoSEQ multiplex PCR was the method, and the copy in TCRdb shows in-frame clones only, minus some. The sample lists around 250,000 clones; around 80% were seen once. The sample comprised PBMCs. Receptors were obtained from a woman aged 55 to 70 in good health and CMV-seropositive.

This chain connects TRBV5-1 to TRBJ2-1; D possibly corresponds to TRBD2 (6 bases). CDR3 length: 13 amino acids. Trimming cost V 3 bases and J 5 bases, with 9 bases left between them. Per germline, CDR1 SGHRS and CDR2 YFSETQ. CDR3 sequence: CASSWDFDNEQFF. CDR3 bases: TGCGCCAGCAGCTGGGACTTTGACAATGAGCAGTTCTTC.

This rearrangement joins TRBV2 to TRBJ2-1; 10 nucleotides agree with TRBD2. The length of the CDR3 is 16 residues. With 1 base clipped from V and 6 bases from J, the junction kept 6 bases outside the gene matches. Germline CDR1 SNHLY, CDR2 FYNNEI. The CDR3 DNA follows: TGTGCCAGCAGTGAAGGTGGGCTAGCGGGAGTCAATGAGCAGTTCTTC. It yields the protein CASSEGGLAGVNEQFF.

The gene calls are TRBV28 and TRBJ1-5, with D maybe TRBD1 (5 bases). This CDR3 comprises 15 residues. CDR1 MDHEN and CDR2 SYDVKM come from the germline V gene. The V end was cut by 5 bases, the J end by 0 bases, with 11 bases between. CDR3 residues: CASSPRVLSNQPQHF. The CDR3, as DNA: TGTGCCAGCAGTCCCAGGGTCCTTAGCAATCAGCCCCAGCATTTT.

This chain connects TRBV20-1 to TRBJ2-3; 9 bases align to TRBD2. The CDR3 loop spans 11 amino acids. CDR1 is DFQATT and CDR2 is SNEGSKA in the germline V gene (reference sequence). As DNA, the CDR3 is TGCATACTAGCGGGTACAGATACGCAGTATTTT. This translates into CILAGTDTQYF.

The gene calls are TRBV6-5 and TRBJ2-7; D is perhaps TRBD2 (6 bases). Germline CDR1 is MNHEY and CDR2 is SVGAGI. CDR3 length: 14 amino acids. Trimming stripped 6 bases from V and 2 bases from J, with 14 bases between. The chain's CDR3 is CASSSGTWAYEQYF. The CDR3 bases are TGTGCCAGCAGCTCTGGGACTTGGGCCTACGAGCAGTACTTC.

The chain combines TRBV28 with TRBJ1-5, with a weak D call TRBD1 (6 bases). Germline V gives CDR1 MDHEN, CDR2 SYDVKM. This CDR3 has 15 amino acids. Deletions cut 3 bases from V and 5 bases from J, with 14 bases between. The CDR3 sequence is CASSLVGRGYQPQHF. The CDR3 nucleotides read TGTGCCAGCAGTTTGGTAGGCAGGGGATATCAGCCCCAGCATTTT.

The chain has TRBV5-1 and TRBJ2-1; TRBD2 aligns across 8 bases. CDR1 is SGHRS and CDR2 is YFSETQ in the germline V gene. J gave up 7 bases and V 4 bases, and 13 bases lay outside the gene matches. The CDR3 runs 16 residues. CDR3 protein: CASSVIRAGGKNEQFF. Written as DNA, the CDR3 is TGCGCCAGCAGCGTTATTAGGGCGGGGGGAAAAAATGAGCAGTTCTTC.

The chain recombines TRBV9 with TRBJ2-1, with 10 bases matching TRBD2. Looked up from germline, CDR1 is SGDLS and CDR2 is YYNGEE. V was clipped by 3 bases and J by 3 bases; unmatched bases: 3. CDR3 size: 15 residues. CDR3 sequence (DNA): TGTGCCAGCAGCGGAGCGGGAGGGGTCTACAATGAGCAGTTCTTC. This sequence encodes CASSGAGGVYNEQFF.

The chain carries TRBV10-3 and TRBJ2-7, with no clear D. The V and J ends lost 0 bases and 5 bases respectively, with 14 bases between them. The germline V gene encodes CDR1 ENHRY and CDR2 SYGVKD. The CDR3 runs 15 residues. DNA of the CDR3: TGTGCCATCAGTGAGTCATTGGCGGCTACTGACGAGCAGTACTTC. It specifies CAISESLAATDEQYF.

This clone was counted once. V usage is TRBV28 and J usage is TRBJ2-1; D perhaps matches TRBD1 (5 bases). Trimming cost V 5 bases and J 9 bases, with 11 bases left between them. The CDR3 is 12 residues long. CDR1 and CDR2 from the germline V gene are MDHEN and SYDVKM. In nucleotides, the CDR3 is TGTGCCAGCAGTCTGACAGTCGGTGAGCAGTTCTTC. Its protein is CASSLTVGEQFF.

This chain uses TRBV29-1 with TRBJ1-2; D might be TRBD1 (5 bases). CDR3 size: 12 residues. The germline gives CDR1 SQVTM, CDR2 ANQGSEA. The V and J ends lost 7 bases and 2 bases respectively, with 11 bases between them. The CDR3 spells CSAPAGNYGYTF. CDR3 in DNA: TGCAGCGCCCCTGCAGGGAACTATGGCTACACCTTC.

The chain links TRBV5-1 to TRBJ1-1; 7 bases are shared with TRBD1. CDR1 is SGHRS, CDR2 YFSETQ, per germline. The CDR3 runs 15 residues. V shed 3 bases, J shed 1 base, and the junction held 6 bases outside the gene matches. The CDR3 DNA follows: TGCGCCAGCAGCTCGGAGAGGGGGCGGAACACTGAAGCTTTCTTT. This sequence encodes CASSSERGRNTEAFF.

This clone was found once. The CDR3 region has the DNA TGTGCCATCAGTGCAGACAGGGAGTATGGCTACACCTTC. It codes for CAISADREYGYTF. The chain combines TRBV10-3 with TRBJ1-2, with TRBD1 matching over 7 bases. J gave up 5 bases and V 4 bases, and 4 bases lay outside the gene matches. Germline V gives CDR1 ENHRY, CDR2 SYGVKD. CDR3 size: 13 residues.

The chain couples TRBV5-1 to TRBJ2-7, with 8 bases matching TRBD2. Germline V gene sequence: CDR1 SGHRS, CDR2 YFSETQ. The CDR3 contains 14 residues. V dropped 7 bases and J dropped 1; count of bases not matched to a gene: 7. The CDR3 reads CASSAGEISYEQYF. CDR3 DNA sequence: TGCGCCAGCTCAGCGGGAGAAATTTCCTACGAGCAGTACTTC. The entire variable domain, with the rest obtained from reference TRBV5-1 and TRBJ2-7, is as follows: KAGVTQTPRYLIKTRGQQVTLSCSPISGHRSVSWYQQTPGQGLQFLFEYFSETQRNKGNFPGRFSGRQFSNSRSEMNVSTLELGDSALYLCASSAGEISYEQYFGPGTRLTVT.

This clone was seen only a few times. V and J are TRBV28 and TRBJ2-7, with TRBD2 matching over 10 bases. Germline V CDR1 and CDR2: MDHEN, SYDVKM. The CDR3 spans 14 residues. The ends lost 4 bases at V and 6 bases at J; junction bases unmatched: 6. Here the CDR3 reads CASSSSSGRPEQYF. CDR3 sequence (DNA): TGTGCCAGCAGTTCCTCTAGCGGGAGACCCGAGCAGTACTTC.

The V and J genes are TRBV6-1 and TRBJ2-3, with 16 nucleotides matching TRBD2. CDR1 is MNHNS, CDR2 SASEGT, per germline. This CDR3 is 17 amino acids long. V shed 3 bases, J shed 9 bases, and the junction held 9 bases outside the gene matches. In DNA, the CDR3 is TGTGCCAGCAGTGAGGACCCGGGGACTAGCGGGAGGGAGACGCAGTATTTT. Translated: CASSEDPGTSGRETQYF.

The chain carries TRBV5-6 and TRBJ2-7; 12 nucleotides agree with TRBD2. Germline V CDR1 and CDR2: SGHDT, YYEEEE. J was trimmed by 3 bases and V by 2 bases; bases with no gene match: 6. CDR3 length: 16 amino acids. The CDR3 DNA reads TGTGCCAGCAGCTTTATCTGGACTAGCGGGAACTACGAGCAGTACTTC. This encodes CASSFIWTSGNYEQYF.

This clone was detected a few times. The rearrangement links TRBV7-2 to TRBJ2-2; 8 bases map to TRBD1. CDR1 SGHTA and CDR2 FQGNSA come from the germline V gene. The CDR3 is 16 amino acids. V lost 5 bases, J lost 3 bases, and 8 bases stayed unmatched. The DNA of the CDR3 is TGTGCCAGCAGCCCGACCGGGACAGGATACACCGGGGAGCTGTTTTTT. Its protein is CASSPTGTGYTGELFF.

The V and J genes are TRBV5-1 and TRBJ2-1; 11 positions match TRBD2. V dropped 6 bases and J dropped 7; count of bases not matched to a gene: 9. This CDR3 is built from 15 residues. CDR1 is SGHRS, CDR2 YFSETQ, per germline. This chain's CDR3 is CASKDTSGSGNEQFF. In nucleotides, the CDR3 is TGCGCCAGCAAGGATACTAGCGGGAGTGGGAATGAGCAGTTCTTC.

Notes on this clone: Relative to the germline gene, one junction end is altered; a read error may explain this. This sequence joins TRBV7-2 and TRBJ2-1; 7 nucleotides match TRBD2. Per the germline V gene, CDR1 is SGHTA and CDR2 is FQGNSA. The CDR3 runs to 15 residues. CDR3 nucleotides: TGTGCCAGCAGTTTAGGACTAGGACCCTACAATGAGCAGTTCTTC. This encodes CASSLGLGPYNEQFF.

This clone was detected a few times. The chain carries TRBV6-1 and TRBJ2-7; the match to TRBD2 covers 7 bases. Trimming took 7 bases from V and 7 from J; bases not matched to a gene: 16. Per the germline V gene, CDR1 is MNHNS and CDR2 is SASEGT. The CDR3 is made up of 15 amino acids. In DNA, the CDR3 is TGTGCCAGCACATTTAATTGGGCGGGGGATGGGGAGCAGTACTTC. Translation: CASTFNWAGDGEQYF.

V and J are TRBV10-3 and TRBJ2-5; 7 nucleotides agree with TRBD1. The CDR3 consists of 14 residues. The germline gives CDR1 ENHRY, CDR2 SYGVKD. V was pared by 5 bases and J by 5 bases, with 8 bases of the junction left unmatched. DNA of the CDR3: TGTGCCATCAGTCGGGACAGAGAGCGGGAGACCCAGTACTTC. Protein product: CAISRDRERETQYF.

This clone was found once. This chain joins TRBV27 and TRBJ2-7, with 11 bases aligning to TRBD1. The CDR3 runs to 17 residues. Germline V gene lookup returns CDR1 MNHEY and CDR2 SMNVEV (reference sequence). Losses at the gene ends were 4 bases for V and 5 bases for J; bases not matched to a gene: 13. CDR3 sequence reads: CASSYSGQGESGNEQYF. The CDR3, as DNA: TGTGCCAGCAGTTACTCGGGACAGGGGGAATCTGGCAACGAGCAGTACTTC.

This clone was seen a handful of times. This rearrangement joins TRBV6-8 to TRBJ2-5; possible D gene TRBD2, 5 bases. The V gene lost 3 bases and the J gene lost 5 bases, with 10 bases spanning the gap. Germline V gives CDR1 MNHGY, CDR2 SAAAGT. CDR3 length equals 13 residues. In DNA, the CDR3 is TGTGCCAGCAGTTATCTCACGGGGGAGACCCAGTACTTC. Encoded protein: CASSYLTGETQYF.

This sequence joins TRBV7-9 and TRBJ1-4, with TRBD1 matching over 7 bases. The CDR3 consists of 16 residues. The V gene's germline CDR1 is SEHNR and CDR2 FQNEAQ (reference sequence). The V gene end was trimmed by 4 bases and the J gene end by 4 bases; junction bases not matched to a gene: 9. The CDR3 DNA reads as TGTGCCAGCAGCTACACCGCGGGACAGTTTAATGAAAAACTGTTTTTT. This sequence encodes CASSYTAGQFNEKLFF. The complete variable domain, with remaining parts taken from reference TRBV7-9 and TRBJ1-4, reads DTGVSQNPRHKITKRGQNVTFRCDPISEHNRLYWYRQTLGQGPEFLTYFQNEAQLEKSRLLSDRFSAERPKGSFSTLEIQRTEQGDSAMYLCASSYTAGQFNEKLFFGSGTQLSVL.

The chain carries TRBV5-4 and TRBJ2-5; D is ambiguous. This CDR3 is built from 15 residues. The ends were cut back, 2 bases at V and 0 bases at J, with 11 bases in the middle. Germline assignment: CDR1 SGHNT and CDR2 YYREEE (reference sequence). This CDR3 is CASSFEARYQETQYF. For the CDR3, the DNA is TGTGCCAGCAGCTTTGAAGCGCGGTACCAAGAGACCCAGTACTTC.